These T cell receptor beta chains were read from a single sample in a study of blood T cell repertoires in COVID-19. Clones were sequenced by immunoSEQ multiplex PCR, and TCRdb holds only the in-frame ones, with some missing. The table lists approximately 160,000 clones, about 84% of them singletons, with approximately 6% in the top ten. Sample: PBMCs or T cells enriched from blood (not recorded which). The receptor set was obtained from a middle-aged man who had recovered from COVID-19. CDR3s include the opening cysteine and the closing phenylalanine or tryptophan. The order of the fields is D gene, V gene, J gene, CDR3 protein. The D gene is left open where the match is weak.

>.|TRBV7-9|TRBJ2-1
CASSPNPSNNEQFF
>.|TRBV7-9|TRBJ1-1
CASTARTGNTEAFF
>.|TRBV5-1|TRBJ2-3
CASSPRGDRDDTQYF
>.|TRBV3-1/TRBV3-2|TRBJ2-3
CASSPLGGGGQTDTQYF
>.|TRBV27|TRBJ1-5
CASSLSGANQPQHF
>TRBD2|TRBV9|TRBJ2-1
CASSPALAGGFIDEQFF
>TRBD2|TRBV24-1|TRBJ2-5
CATSDPLPIAGYQETQYF
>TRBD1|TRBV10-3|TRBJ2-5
CAISKGQVQETQYF
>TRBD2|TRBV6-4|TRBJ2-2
CASGTSANTGELFF
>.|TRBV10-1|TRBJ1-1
CASSEGGDGTEAFF
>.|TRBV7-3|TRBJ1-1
CASSPRPGSNTEAFF
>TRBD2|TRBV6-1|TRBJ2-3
CASSEALGTSGRDTQYF
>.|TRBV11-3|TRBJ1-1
CASSLVINTEAFF
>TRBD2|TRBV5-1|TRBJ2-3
CASSSTPAGAMRTDTQYF
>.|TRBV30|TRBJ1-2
CAWTGGSAGGYGYTF
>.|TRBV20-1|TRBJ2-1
CSAGDREQFF
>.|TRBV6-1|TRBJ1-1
CASSEQGNTEAFF
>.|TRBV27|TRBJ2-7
CASSSIGAESYEQYF
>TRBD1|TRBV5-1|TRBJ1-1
CASSQGTGFEAFF
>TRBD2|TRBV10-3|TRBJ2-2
CAISESIAGSMTTGELFF
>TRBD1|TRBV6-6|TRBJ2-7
CASSPPGQALYEQYF
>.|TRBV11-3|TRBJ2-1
CASSFAGFGAEQFF
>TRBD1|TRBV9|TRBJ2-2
CASSVEPGQTNTGELFF
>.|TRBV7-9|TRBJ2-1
CASSLVEQFF
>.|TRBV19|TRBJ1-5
CASSLSQGYSNQPQHF
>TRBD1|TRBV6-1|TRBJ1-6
CASSEEGAPSPLHF
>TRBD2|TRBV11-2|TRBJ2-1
CASSTPGGLEQFF